Listed here are 14 T cell receptor beta chains from one sample, sequenced in a study of cytomegalovirus exposure and HLA in healthy donors. In the PCR, 60 Vbeta and 13 Jbeta primers were used. Some clones are missing from TCRdb's copy, which holds only in-frame ones; the method was immunoSEQ multiplex PCR. The sample has some 200,000 clones, 76% seen once. Sequencing was done on a sample of PBMCs. The source is a man between 18 and 29 years old in good health and CMV-seronegative.

This chain joins TRBV7-2 and TRBJ2-2; 9 bases are shared with TRBD1. Losses at the gene ends were 8 bases for V and 0 bases for J; bases not matched to a gene: 7. The CDR3 contains 16 residues. Germline loops: CDR1 SGHTA, CDR2 FQGNSA. The CDR3 sequence is CASAPWTGANTGELFF. DNA of the CDR3: TGTGCCAGCGCACCCTGGACAGGGGCGAACACCGGGGAGCTGTTTTTT. Complete variable domain (other parts from reference TRBV7-2 and TRBJ2-2): GAGVSQSPSNKVTEKGKDVELRCDPISGHTALYWYRQSLGQGLEFLIYFQGNSAPDKSGLPSDRFSAERTGGSVSTLTIQRTQQEDSAVYLCASAPWTGANTGELFFGEGSRLTVL.

This clone was counted between two and nine times. The chain employs TRBV19 and TRBJ2-5, with D perhaps TRBD1 (6 bases). This CDR3 is 13 amino acids long. Germline CDR1 LNHDA, CDR2 SQIVND (reference sequence). The V and J ends lost 5 bases and 4 bases respectively, with 11 bases between them. CDR3 residues: CASSVTGAETQYF. The DNA of the CDR3 is TGTGCCAGTAGTGTGACAGGTGCAGAGACCCAGTACTTC.

The genes are TRBV5-1 and TRBJ2-6; the D is unclear. The CDR3 sequence is 16 residues long. V was cut by 0 bases and J by 3 bases, with 10 bases left in between. Germline CDR1 is SGHRS and CDR2 is YFSETQ. The CDR3 sequence is CASSLAPPSGANVLTF. DNA of the CDR3: TGCGCCAGCAGCTTGGCCCCCCCGAGTGGGGCCAACGTCCTGACTTTC.

CDR3 sequence: CASSLGLADNEQFF. The DNA for the CDR3 is TGTGCCAGCAGCTTGGGACTAGCGGACAATGAGCAGTTCTTC. The rearrangement joins TRBV7-9 to TRBJ2-1, with 11 bases that match TRBD2. V was clipped by 3 bases and J by 5 bases; unmatched bases: 0. Germline CDR1 SEHNR, CDR2 FQNEAQ (reference sequence). The CDR3 is made up of 14 amino acids.

The gene calls are TRBV28 and TRBJ1-5; D not certain. Trimming stripped 6 bases from V and 6 bases from J, with 24 bases between. CDR3 length: 17 amino acids. Germline V lookup: CDR1 MDHEN, CDR2 SYDVKM. The CDR3 spells CASRPWKPNRGGQPQHF. CDR3 nucleotide sequence: TGTGCCAGCAGGCCTTGGAAGCCGAACCGGGGAGGTCAGCCCCAGCATTTT. Full variable domain (rest looked up from reference TRBV28 and TRBJ1-5): DVKVTQSSRYLVKRTGEKVFLECVQDMDHENMFWYRQDPGLGLRLIYFSYDVKMKEKGDIPEGYSVSREKKERFSLILESASTNQTSMYLCASRPWKPNRGGQPQHFGDGTRLSIL.

The chain couples TRBV15 to TRBJ1-1, with a weak D call TRBD1 (6 bases). Trimming left V 1 base short and J 4 bases short, with 19 bases between. Germline loops: CDR1 LNHNV, CDR2 YYDKDF (reference sequence). The CDR3 spans 17 residues. CDR3 residues: CATSRVPGAGGITEAFF. The CDR3, as DNA: TGTGCCACCAGCAGAGTGCCAGGGGCGGGAGGTATCACTGAAGCTTTCTTT.

The rearrangement uses TRBV30 and TRBJ1-4; possibly TRBD1 for D (5 bases). The CDR3 is made up of 15 amino acids. The ends were cut back, 2 bases at V and 3 bases at J, with 13 bases in the middle. Germline V gives CDR1 GTSNPN, CDR2 SVGIG (reference sequence). CDR3 nucleotides: TGTGCCTGGAGTACCCAGGGCCTGGCTAATGAAAAACTGTTTTTT. Its protein is CAWSTQGLANEKLFF.

J is TRBJ1-1 and V is TRBV29-1; 9 nucleotides match TRBD1. This CDR3 is built from 12 residues. V was clipped by 7 bases and J by 4 bases; unmatched bases: 4. The germline V gene encodes CDR1 SQVTM and CDR2 ANQGSEA. The CDR3 DNA reads as TGCAGCGCGACAGGGGGGGGCACTGAAGCTTTCTTT. Translated: CSATGGGTEAFF.

J is TRBJ2-7 and V is TRBV15, with 9 bases aligning to TRBD1. With 4 bases clipped from V and 7 bases from J, the junction kept 8 bases outside the gene matches. CDR1 and CDR2 (germline): LNHNV, YYDKDF (reference sequence). This CDR3 spans 14 amino acids. The CDR3 region is CATSTRTGAGEQYF. For the CDR3, the DNA is TGTGCCACCAGCACCCGGACAGGGGCGGGGGAGCAGTACTTC.

The genes are TRBV27 and TRBJ1-5; 9 nucleotides agree with TRBD1. The germline V gene encodes CDR1 MNHEY and CDR2 SMNVEV (reference sequence). After removal of 5 bases from V and 7 bases from J, the junction contained 6 bases not matched to a gene. The CDR3 sequence is 14 residues long. CDR3 nucleotide sequence: TGTGCCAGCAGTGCGGACAGGGGTTGGCAGCCCCAGCATTTT. Protein: CASSADRGWQPQHF.

The rearrangement joins TRBV29-1 to TRBJ2-5; TRBD2 matches at 8 bases. V lost 4 bases and J lost 1; bases outside the gene matches: 8. The CDR3 spans 15 residues. Germline V gene data show CDR1 as SQVTM and CDR2 as ANQGSEA. This CDR3 is CSVGRAGEPQETQYF. The CDR3 DNA follows: TGCAGCGTTGGGAGAGCGGGGGAACCCCAAGAGACCCAGTACTTC.

This sequence joins TRBV10-3 and TRBJ1-5, with D hard to call. In germline, CDR1 is ENHRY, CDR2 SYGVKD. The CDR3 spans 13 residues. The V end was cut by 5 bases, the J end by 4 bases, with 9 bases between. Here the CDR3 DNA reads TGTGCCATCAGTTCGGGGATAAATCAGCCCCAGCATTTT. The encoded protein is CAISSGINQPQHF.

V gene TRBV6-1 combines with J gene TRBJ2-7; 7 nucleotides agree with TRBD2. The CDR3 spans 15 residues. The ends lost 1 base at V and 7 bases at J; junction bases unmatched: 10. Germline V lookup: CDR1 MNHNS, CDR2 SASEGT. CDR3 DNA: TGTGCCAGCAGTGAAGATATATCGGGGGGAAGGGAGCAGTACTTC. Translating gives CASSEDISGGREQYF.

This clone was observed a few times. The gene calls are TRBV28 and TRBJ1-5; 8 bases are a match to TRBD1. Germline V gene lookup returns CDR1 MDHEN and CDR2 SYDVKM. This CDR3 contains 17 residues. J was trimmed by 2 bases and V by 2 bases; bases with no gene match: 8. CDR3 nucleotides: TGTGCCAGCAGTTTAGAGGACAGGGCTCGGGGCAATCAGCCCCAGCATTTT. As protein: CASSLEDRARGNQPQHF.